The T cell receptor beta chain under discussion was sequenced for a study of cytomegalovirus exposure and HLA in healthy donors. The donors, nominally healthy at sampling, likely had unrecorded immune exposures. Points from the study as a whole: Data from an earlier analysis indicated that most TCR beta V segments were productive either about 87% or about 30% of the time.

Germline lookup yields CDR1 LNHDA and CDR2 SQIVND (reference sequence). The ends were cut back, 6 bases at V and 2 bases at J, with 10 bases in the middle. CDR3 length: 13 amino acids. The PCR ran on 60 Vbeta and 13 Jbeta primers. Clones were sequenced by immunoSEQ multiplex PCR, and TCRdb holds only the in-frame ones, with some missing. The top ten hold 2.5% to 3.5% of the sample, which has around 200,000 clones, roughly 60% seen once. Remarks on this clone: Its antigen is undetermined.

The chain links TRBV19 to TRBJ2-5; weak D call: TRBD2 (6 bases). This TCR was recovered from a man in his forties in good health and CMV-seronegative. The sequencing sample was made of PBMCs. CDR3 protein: CASRRSGQETQYF. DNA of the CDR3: TGTGCCAGTAGGCGTAGCGGACAAGAGACCCAGTACTTC.